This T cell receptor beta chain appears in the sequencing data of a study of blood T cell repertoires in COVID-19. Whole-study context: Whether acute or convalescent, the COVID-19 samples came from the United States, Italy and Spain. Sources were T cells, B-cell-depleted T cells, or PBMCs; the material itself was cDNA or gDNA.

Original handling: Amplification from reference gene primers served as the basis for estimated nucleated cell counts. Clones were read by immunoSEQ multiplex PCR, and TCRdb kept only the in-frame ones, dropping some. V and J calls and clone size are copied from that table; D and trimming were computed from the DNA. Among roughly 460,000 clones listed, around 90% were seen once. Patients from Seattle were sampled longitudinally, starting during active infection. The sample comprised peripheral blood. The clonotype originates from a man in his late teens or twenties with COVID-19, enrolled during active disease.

This CDR3 reads CASRQGARETQYF. The CDR3 coding sequence is TGTGCCAGCAGACAGGGGGCCAGAGAGACCCAGTACTTC. The J gene is TRBJ2-5, the V gene TRBV12-3 or TRBV12-4, with 9 bases aligning to TRBD1. There are 13 residues in the CDR3. The V and J ends lost 6 bases and 4 bases, in that order; junction bases with no gene match: 3.